These T cell receptor beta chains were read from a single sample in a study of response to subunit inactivated influenza vaccine. TCRdb called the RT-PCR reads again in MiXCR, with one record for every CDR3 protein. Of 550,000 to 650,000 distinct CDR3 sequences listed, 12% were seen once; the top ten hold 10%. The specimen comprised PBMCs from blood, sampled on the day of vaccination. These receptors all come from a man over 45 who received an inactivated influenza vaccine. Each CDR3 is given with its conserved first and last residue. The D gene is left open where the match is weak. Clone size is shown for a subset of rows, as once, few, many or a class of expanded clone.

clone size: -; J gene: TRBJ2-3; D gene: TRBD2; V gene: TRBV12-3/TRBV12-4; CDR3 length: 16; CDR3 protein: CASSFFAGGLTDTQYF; CDR3 DNA: TGTGCCAGCAGTTTTTTTGCGGGAGGGTTGACAGATACGCAGTATTTT
clone size: -; J gene: TRBJ2-1; D gene: TRBD2; V gene: TRBV11-1; CDR3 length: 20; CDR3 protein: CASSPGEQTSGVLGWHEQFF; CDR3 DNA: TGTGCCAGCAGCCCAGGGGAGCAGACTAGCGGGGTCCTCGGATGGCATGAGCAGTTCTTC
clone size: -; J gene: TRBJ2-3; D gene: -; V gene: TRBV19; CDR3 length: 13; CDR3 protein: CASSISSGNTQYF; CDR3 DNA: TGTGCCAGTAGTATTTCGTCCGGGAATACGCAGTATTTT
clone size: -; J gene: TRBJ2-5; D gene: -; V gene: TRBV18; CDR3 length: 16; CDR3 protein: CASSLRMASAQETQYF; CDR3 DNA: TGTGCCAGCTCACTGAGGATGGCTAGCGCTCAAGAGACCCAGTACTTC
clone size: -; J gene: TRBJ2-7; D gene: -; V gene: TRBV7-2; CDR3 length: 13; CDR3 protein: CASSTQAPYEQYF; CDR3 DNA: TGTGCCAGCAGCACTCAGGCTCCCTACGAGCAGTACTTC
clone size: many; J gene: TRBJ1-5; D gene: TRBD1; V gene: TRBV10-2; CDR3 length: 15; CDR3 protein: CASSDTGGYGQPQHF; CDR3 DNA: TGCGCCAGCAGTGACACAGGGGGCTACGGTCAGCCCCAGCATTTT
clone size: -; J gene: TRBJ2-5; D gene: -; V gene: TRBV20-1; CDR3 length: 16; CDR3 protein: CSARHRWQTNQETQYF; CDR3 DNA: TGCAGTGCGAGACATAGATGGCAGACCAACCAAGAGACCCAGTACTTC
clone size: -; J gene: TRBJ1-6; D gene: -; V gene: TRBV20-1; CDR3 length: 15; CDR3 protein: CSATLQSSYNSPLHF; CDR3 DNA: TGCAGCGCTACTTTGCAGAGCTCCTATAATTCACCCCTCCACTTT
clone size: few; J gene: TRBJ2-2; D gene: TRBD2; V gene: TRBV28; CDR3 length: 18; CDR3 protein: CASSSRTSGRFGTGELFF; CDR3 DNA: TGTGCCAGCAGTTCTCGGACTAGCGGGAGGTTCGGCACCGGGGAGCTGTTTTTT
clone size: few; J gene: TRBJ1-4; D gene: -; V gene: TRBV29-1; CDR3 length: 12; CDR3 protein: CSVEGQGNSLFF; CDR3 DNA: TGCAGCGTTGAGGGGCAGGGGAACTCACTGTTTTTT
clone size: few; J gene: TRBJ2-1; D gene: TRBD2; V gene: TRBV10-3; CDR3 length: 13; CDR3 protein: CAIRLAGDAEQFF; CDR3 DNA: TGTGCCATCAGGTTAGCGGGAGACGCTGAGCAGTTCTTC
clone size: -; J gene: TRBJ1-4; D gene: TRBD1; V gene: TRBV12-3/TRBV12-4; CDR3 length: 16; CDR3 protein: CASCINSGGVDEKLFF; CDR3 DNA: TGTGCCAGCTGCATCAACTCAGGGGGCGTTGACGAAAAACTGTTTTTT
clone size: few; J gene: TRBJ1-1; D gene: -; V gene: TRBV20-1; CDR3 length: 11; CDR3 protein: CSAKKNTEAFF; CDR3 DNA: TGCAGTGCCAAGAAGAACACTGAAGCTTTCTTT
clone size: few; J gene: TRBJ2-7; D gene: TRBD1; V gene: TRBV2; CDR3 length: 14; CDR3 protein: CASRGDRYSYEQYF; CDR3 DNA: TGTGCCAGCAGGGGGGACAGGTACTCCTACGAGCAGTACTTC
clone size: few; J gene: TRBJ2-5; D gene: TRBD1; V gene: TRBV4-2; CDR3 length: 15; CDR3 protein: CASSARDRGRETQYF; CDR3 DNA: TGTGCCAGCAGCGCCCGGGACAGGGGGCGAGAGACCCAGTACTTC
clone size: few; J gene: TRBJ1-6; D gene: TRBD1; V gene: TRBV20-1; CDR3 length: 13; CDR3 protein: CSANRQGHSPLHF; CDR3 DNA: TGCAGTGCCAATCGACAGGGGCATTCACCCCTCCACTTT
clone size: -; J gene: TRBJ2-5; D gene: TRBD2; V gene: TRBV20-1; CDR3 length: 16; CDR3 protein: CSAKGTSGKNQETQYF; CDR3 DNA: TGCAGTGCGAAAGGGACTAGCGGGAAGAACCAAGAGACCCAGTACTTC
clone size: -; J gene: TRBJ2-3; D gene: TRBD1; V gene: TRBV20-1; CDR3 length: 16; CDR3 protein: CSAVSPGQRSTDTQYF; CDR3 DNA: TGCAGTGCCGTATCACCGGGACAGCGTAGCACAGATACGCAGTATTTT
clone size: -; J gene: TRBJ2-1; D gene: TRBD2; V gene: TRBV20-1; CDR3 length: 14; CDR3 protein: CSASRGLVSGEQFF; CDR3 DNA: TGCAGTGCTAGTCGGGGACTAGTTTCTGGTGAGCAGTTCTTC
clone size: -; J gene: TRBJ1-1; D gene: TRBD1; V gene: TRBV7-9; CDR3 length: 15; CDR3 protein: CASIHRTGGGGEAFF; CDR3 DNA: TGTGCCAGCATTCACCGGACAGGGGGCGGAGGTGAAGCTTTCTTT
clone size: -; J gene: TRBJ2-3; D gene: -; V gene: TRBV7-9; CDR3 length: 15; CDR3 protein: CASSLESGSTDTQYF; CDR3 DNA: TGTGCCAGCAGCTTAGAATCGGGGAGCACAGATACGCAGTATTTT
clone size: many; J gene: TRBJ1-2; D gene: -; V gene: TRBV5-6; CDR3 length: 15; CDR3 protein: CASSRGQGRDYGYTF; CDR3 DNA: TGTGCCAGCAGCCGAGGGCAGGGACGGGACTATGGCTACACCTTC
clone size: -; J gene: TRBJ2-2; D gene: -; V gene: TRBV11-2; CDR3 length: 14; CDR3 protein: CASSEVRGAGELFF; CDR3 DNA: TGTGCCAGCAGCGAGGTCAGGGGGGCCGGGGAGCTGTTTTTT
clone size: -; J gene: TRBJ2-1; D gene: -; V gene: TRBV7-3; CDR3 length: 15; CDR3 protein: CASSLTGEWSNEQFF; CDR3 DNA: TGTGCCAGCAGCTTAACAGGGGAGTGGAGCAATGAGCAGTTCTTC
clone size: many; J gene: TRBJ1-1; D gene: -; V gene: TRBV29-1; CDR3 length: 14; CDR3 protein: CSVENEGRDTEAFF; CDR3 DNA: TGCAGCGTTGAGAACGAGGGACGGGACACTGAAGCTTTCTTT
clone size: few; J gene: TRBJ1-6; D gene: -; V gene: TRBV20-1; CDR3 length: 15; CDR3 protein: CSARAASRLNSPLHF; CDR3 DNA: TGCAGTGCTAGAGCAGCCTCCCGCCTGAATTCACCCCTCCACTTT
clone size: few; J gene: TRBJ1-3; D gene: -; V gene: TRBV12-3/TRBV12-4; CDR3 length: 14; CDR3 protein: CASSPSLSGNTIYF; CDR3 DNA: TGTGCCAGCTCTCCAAGCCTCTCTGGAAACACCATATATTTT
clone size: -; J gene: TRBJ2-7; D gene: -; V gene: TRBV28; CDR3 length: 13; CDR3 protein: CASSLTALYEQYF; CDR3 DNA: TGTGCCAGCAGTTTAACGGCCTTGTACGAGCAGTACTTC
clone size: many; J gene: TRBJ2-2; D gene: -; V gene: TRBV7-3; CDR3 length: 14; CDR3 protein: CASAREGNTGELFF; CDR3 DNA: TGTGCCAGCGCGCGAGAGGGGAACACCGGGGAGCTGTTTTTT
clone size: -; J gene: TRBJ1-5; D gene: -; V gene: TRBV20-1; CDR3 length: 15; CDR3 protein: CSATLGGELNQPQHF; CDR3 DNA: TGCAGTGCTACCCTGGGCGGGGAACTCAATCAGCCCCAGCATTTT